This T cell receptor beta chain was recovered during a study of blood T cells in healthy people across ages. It was with a sample-barcoded 5' primer and a J-beta primer mix that a second PCR of about 6 to 12 cycles was run. TCRdb reprocessed the 5' RACE reads with MiXCR, giving one entry per CDR3 protein. This table holds 1.8 million or so distinct CDR3 sequences, about 39% found once. This clonotype appeared once. Its target is unknown. Study outcomes and limitations: More naive CD4+ cells and higher diversity were found in long-lived than in aged donors.

This TCR derives from a human donor in good health. Sequencing was performed on blood.

The CDR3 DNA reads as TGTGCCAGCAGCCAAAGCTATCTAGCGGGGGGCTCCGAGACCCAGTACTTC. This codes for CASSQSYLAGGSETQYF. The chain has TRBV6-6 and TRBJ2-5; TRBD2 matches 11 bases. Per germline, CDR1 MNHNY and CDR2 SVGAGI (reference sequence). The CDR3 has 17 residues. The V segment lost 6 bases and the J segment 5 bases; nucleotides outside the gene matches: 14.